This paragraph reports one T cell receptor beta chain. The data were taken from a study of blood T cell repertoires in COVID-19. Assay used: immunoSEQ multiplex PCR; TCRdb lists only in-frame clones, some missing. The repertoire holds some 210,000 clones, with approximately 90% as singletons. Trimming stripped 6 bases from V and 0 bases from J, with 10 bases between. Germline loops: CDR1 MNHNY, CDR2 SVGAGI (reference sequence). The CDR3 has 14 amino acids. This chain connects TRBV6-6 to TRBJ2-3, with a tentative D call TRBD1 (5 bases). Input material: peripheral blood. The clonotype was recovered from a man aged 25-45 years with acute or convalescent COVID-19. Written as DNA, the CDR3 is TGTGCCAGCAGGGCAGGGTCTAGCACAGATACGCAGTATTTT. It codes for CASRAGSSTDTQYF.